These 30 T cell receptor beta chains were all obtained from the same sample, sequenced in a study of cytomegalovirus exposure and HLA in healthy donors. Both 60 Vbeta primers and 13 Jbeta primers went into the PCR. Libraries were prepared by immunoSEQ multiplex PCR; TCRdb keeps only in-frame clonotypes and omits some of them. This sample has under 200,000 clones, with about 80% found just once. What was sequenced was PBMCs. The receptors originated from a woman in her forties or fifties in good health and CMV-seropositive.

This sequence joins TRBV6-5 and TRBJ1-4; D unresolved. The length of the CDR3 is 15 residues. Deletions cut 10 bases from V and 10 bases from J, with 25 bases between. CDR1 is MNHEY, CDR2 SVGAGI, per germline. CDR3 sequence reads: CATSRSFNEVVKLFF. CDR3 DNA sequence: TGTGCCACCTCGCGGAGCTTTAATGAAGTTGTAAAACTGTTTTTT.

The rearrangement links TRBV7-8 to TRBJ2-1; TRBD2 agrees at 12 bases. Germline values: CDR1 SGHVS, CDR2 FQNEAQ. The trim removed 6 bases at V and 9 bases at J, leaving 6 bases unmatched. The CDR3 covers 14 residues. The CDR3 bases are TGTGCCAGCAGTTTCCTAGCGGGGGGGATTGAGCAGTTCTTC. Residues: CASSFLAGGIEQFF.

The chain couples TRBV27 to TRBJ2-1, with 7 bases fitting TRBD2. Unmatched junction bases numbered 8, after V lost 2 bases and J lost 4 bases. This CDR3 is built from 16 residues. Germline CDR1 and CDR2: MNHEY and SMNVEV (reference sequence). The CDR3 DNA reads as TGTGCCAGCAGTTTAAGGGCGGGGGATACTTACAATGAGCAGTTCTTC. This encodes CASSLRAGDTYNEQFF.

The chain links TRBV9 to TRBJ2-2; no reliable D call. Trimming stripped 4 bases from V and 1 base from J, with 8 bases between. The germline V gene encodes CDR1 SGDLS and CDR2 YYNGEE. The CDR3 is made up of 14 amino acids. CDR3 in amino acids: CASSTAGNTGELFF. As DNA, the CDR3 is TGTGCCAGCAGCACCGCAGGGAACACCGGGGAGCTGTTTTTT.

DNA for the CDR3: TGTGCCATCGGACAGGTTGCCTACGAGCAGTACTTC. Protein: CAIGQVAYEQYF. The chain employs TRBV10-3 and TRBJ2-7; 7 bases agree with TRBD1. Germline lookup yields CDR1 ENHRY and CDR2 SYGVKD. The CDR3 extends over 12 amino acids. Trimming at V came to 8 bases and at J to 2 bases, leaving 3 bases not matched to a gene.

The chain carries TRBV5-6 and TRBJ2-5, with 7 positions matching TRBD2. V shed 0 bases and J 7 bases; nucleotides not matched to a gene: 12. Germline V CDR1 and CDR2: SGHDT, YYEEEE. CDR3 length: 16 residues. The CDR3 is CASSLESRVAGGTQYF. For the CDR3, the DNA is TGTGCCAGCAGCTTGGAATCCCGGGTAGCGGGTGGGACCCAGTACTTC.

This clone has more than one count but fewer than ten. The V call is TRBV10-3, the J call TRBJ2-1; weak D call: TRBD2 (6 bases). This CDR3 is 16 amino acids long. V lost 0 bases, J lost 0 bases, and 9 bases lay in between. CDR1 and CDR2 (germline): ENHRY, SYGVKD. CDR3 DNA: TGTGCCATCAGTGAGTCTCTAGCGAGCTCCTACAATGAGCAGTTCTTC. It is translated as CAISESLASSYNEQFF.

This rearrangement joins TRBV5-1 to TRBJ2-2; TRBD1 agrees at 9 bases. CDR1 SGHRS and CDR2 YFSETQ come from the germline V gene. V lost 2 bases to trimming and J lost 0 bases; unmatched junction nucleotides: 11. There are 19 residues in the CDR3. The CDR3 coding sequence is TGCGCCAGCAGCTTAACCGGGACAGGGCTTCCCCCGAACACCGGGGAGCTGTTTTTT. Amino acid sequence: CASSLTGTGLPPNTGELFF.

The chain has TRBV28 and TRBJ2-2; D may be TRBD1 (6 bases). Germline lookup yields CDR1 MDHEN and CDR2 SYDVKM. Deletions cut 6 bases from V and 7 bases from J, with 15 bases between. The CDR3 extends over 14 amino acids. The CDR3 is CASSQRVQGGELFF. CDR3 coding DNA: TGTGCCAGCAGCCAAAGGGTACAGGGCGGGGAGCTGTTTTTT.

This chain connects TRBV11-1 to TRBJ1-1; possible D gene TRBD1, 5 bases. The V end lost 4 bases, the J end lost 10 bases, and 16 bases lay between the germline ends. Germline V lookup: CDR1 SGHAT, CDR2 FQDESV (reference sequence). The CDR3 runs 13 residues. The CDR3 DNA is TGTGCCAGCAGCTGGGTAGGGGATCTCGTAGCTTTCTTT. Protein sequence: CASSWVGDLVAFF.

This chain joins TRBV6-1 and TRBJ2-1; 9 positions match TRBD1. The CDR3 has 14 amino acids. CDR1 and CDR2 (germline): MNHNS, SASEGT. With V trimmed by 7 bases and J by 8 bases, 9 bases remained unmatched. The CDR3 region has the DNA TGTGCCAGCAAGGGGGGGGACAGGGTATATGAGCAGTTCTTC. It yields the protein CASKGGDRVYEQFF.

The CDR3 protein is CASSKRGSGNTIYF. CDR3 coding DNA: TGTGCCAGCAGCAAACGGGGCTCTGGAAACACCATATATTTT. The rearrangement joins TRBV21-1 to TRBJ1-3. TRBV21-1 is given as a pseudogene. The CDR3 totals 14 residues.

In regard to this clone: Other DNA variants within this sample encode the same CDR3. For the CDR3, the DNA is TGTGCCTCGGGACCGGGACAGGGTTTGAGTTCACCCCTCCACTTT. Amino acids: CASGPGQGLSSPLHF. The chain couples TRBV30 to TRBJ1-6, with 9 bases fitting TRBD1. The V and J ends lost 7 bases and 9 bases, in that order; junction bases with no gene match: 13. The CDR3 is 15 amino acids. Germline CDR1 is GTSNPN and CDR2 is SVGIG (reference sequence). The full variable domain, completed using reference TRBV30 and TRBJ1-6, is SQTIHQWPATLVQPVGSPLSLECTVEGTSNPNLYWYRQAAGRGLQLLFYSVGIGQISSEVPQNLSASRPQDRQFILSSKKLLLSDSGFYLCASGPGQGLSSPLHFGNGTRLTVT.

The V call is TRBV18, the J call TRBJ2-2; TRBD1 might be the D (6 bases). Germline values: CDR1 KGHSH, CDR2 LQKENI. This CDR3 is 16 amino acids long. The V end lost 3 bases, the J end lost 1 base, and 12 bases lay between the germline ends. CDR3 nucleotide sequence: TGTGCCAGCTCACCTCTGCGGACAGAGAACACCGGGGAGCTGTTTTTT. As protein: CASSPLRTENTGELFF. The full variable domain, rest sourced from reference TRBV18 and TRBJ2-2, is NAGVMQNPRHLVRRRGQEARLRCSPMKGHSHVYWYRQLPEEGLKFMVYLQKENIIDESGMPKERFSAEFPKEGPSILRIQQVVRGDSAAYFCASSPLRTENTGELFFGEGSRLTVL.

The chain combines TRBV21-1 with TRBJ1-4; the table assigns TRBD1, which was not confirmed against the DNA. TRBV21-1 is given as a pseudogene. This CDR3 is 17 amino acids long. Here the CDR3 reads CASSKRALQGRCGKLFF. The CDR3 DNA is TGTGCCAGCAGTAAAAGGGCATTACAGGGACGGTGCGGAAAACTGTTTTTT.

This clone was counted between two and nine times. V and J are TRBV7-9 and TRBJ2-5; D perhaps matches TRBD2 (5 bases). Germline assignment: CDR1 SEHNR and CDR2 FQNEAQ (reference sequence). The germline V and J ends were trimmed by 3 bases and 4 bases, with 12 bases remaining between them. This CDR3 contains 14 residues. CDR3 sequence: CASSFLGSRETQYF. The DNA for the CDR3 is TGTGCCAGCAGCTTTTTAGGGAGCCGAGAGACCCAGTACTTC. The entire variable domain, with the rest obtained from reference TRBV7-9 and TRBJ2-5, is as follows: DTGVSQNPRHKITKRGQNVTFRCDPISEHNRLYWYRQTLGQGPEFLTYFQNEAQLEKSRLLSDRFSAERPKGSFSTLEIQRTEQGDSAMYLCASSFLGSRETQYFGPGTRLLVL.

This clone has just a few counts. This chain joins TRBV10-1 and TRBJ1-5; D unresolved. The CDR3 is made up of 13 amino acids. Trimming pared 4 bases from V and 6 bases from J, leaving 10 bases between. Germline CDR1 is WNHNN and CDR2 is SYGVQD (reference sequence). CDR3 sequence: CASSAGAGQPQHF. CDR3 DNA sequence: TGCGCCAGCAGTGCCGGAGCGGGTCAGCCCCAGCATTTT.

The CDR3 DNA reads as TGTGCCACCAGCAGAGATCAGGCGGGGTTCTCTGGAAACACCATATATTTT. Amino acids: CATSRDQAGFSGNTIYF. V gene TRBV15 combines with J gene TRBJ1-3; D is unclear. Germline V CDR1 and CDR2: LNHNV, YYDKDF (reference sequence). The CDR3 extends over 17 amino acids. V gave up 0 bases and J gave up 0 bases, with 12 bases separating them. The full variable domain, its missing parts supplied by reference TRBV15 and TRBJ1-3, is DAMVIQNPRYQVTQFGKPVTLSCSQTLNHNVMYWYQQKSSQAPKLLFHYYDKDFNNEADTPDNFQSRRPNTSFCFLDIRSPGLGDTAMYLCATSRDQAGFSGNTIYFGEGSWLTVV.

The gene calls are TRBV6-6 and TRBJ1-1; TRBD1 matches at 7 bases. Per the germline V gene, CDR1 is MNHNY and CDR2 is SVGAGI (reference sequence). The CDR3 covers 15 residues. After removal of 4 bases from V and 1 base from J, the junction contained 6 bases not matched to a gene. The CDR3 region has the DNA TGTGCCAGCAGTTTTTTGGACAGGCGGAACACTGAAGCTTTCTTT. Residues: CASSFLDRRNTEAFF.

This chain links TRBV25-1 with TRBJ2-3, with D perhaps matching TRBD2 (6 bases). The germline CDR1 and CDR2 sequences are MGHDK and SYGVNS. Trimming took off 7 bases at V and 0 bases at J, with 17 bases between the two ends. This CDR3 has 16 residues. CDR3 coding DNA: TGTGCCAGCACCACGCCTAGCGAGAATAGCACAGATACGCAGTATTTT. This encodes CASTTPSENSTDTQYF. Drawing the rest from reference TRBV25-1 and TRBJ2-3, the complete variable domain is EADIYQTPRYLVIGTGKKITLECSQTMGHDKMYWYQQDPGMELHLIHYSYGVNSTEKGDLSSESTVSRIRTEHFPLTLESARPSHTSQYLCASTTPSENSTDTQYFGPGTRLTVL.

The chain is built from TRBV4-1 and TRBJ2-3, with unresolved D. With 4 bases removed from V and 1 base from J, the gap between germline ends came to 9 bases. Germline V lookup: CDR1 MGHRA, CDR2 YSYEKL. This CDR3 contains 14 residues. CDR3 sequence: CASSLPTGTDTQYF. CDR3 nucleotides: TGCGCCAGCAGCCTTCCCACGGGCACAGATACGCAGTATTTT.

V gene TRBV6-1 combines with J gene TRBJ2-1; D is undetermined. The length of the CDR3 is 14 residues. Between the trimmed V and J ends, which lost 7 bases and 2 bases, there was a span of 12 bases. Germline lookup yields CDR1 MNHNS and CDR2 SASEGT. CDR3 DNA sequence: TGTGCCAGCACCCTAGATCCAACCTACAATGAGCAGTTCTTC. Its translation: CASTLDPTYNEQFF.

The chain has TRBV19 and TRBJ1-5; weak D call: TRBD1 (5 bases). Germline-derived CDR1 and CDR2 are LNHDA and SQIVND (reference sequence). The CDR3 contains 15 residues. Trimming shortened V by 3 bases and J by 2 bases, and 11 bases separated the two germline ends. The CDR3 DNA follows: TGTGCCAGTAGTATCGGGGGGAAGGGCAATCAGCCCCAGCATTTT. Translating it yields CASSIGGKGNQPQHF.

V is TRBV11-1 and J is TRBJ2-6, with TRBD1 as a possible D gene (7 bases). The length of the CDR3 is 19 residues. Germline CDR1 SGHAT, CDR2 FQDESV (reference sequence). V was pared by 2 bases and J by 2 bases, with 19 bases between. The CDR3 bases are TGTGCCAGCAGCTTACAGGGGGGTATTGGGACAGCTGGGGCCAACGTCCTGACTTTC. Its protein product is CASSLQGGIGTAGANVLTF.

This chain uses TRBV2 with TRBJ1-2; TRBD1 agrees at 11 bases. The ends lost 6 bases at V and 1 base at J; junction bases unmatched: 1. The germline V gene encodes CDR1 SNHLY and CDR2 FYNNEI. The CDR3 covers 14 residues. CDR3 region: CASRGQGVNYGYTF. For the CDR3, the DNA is TGTGCCAGCAGGGGACAGGGGGTTAACTATGGCTACACCTTC.

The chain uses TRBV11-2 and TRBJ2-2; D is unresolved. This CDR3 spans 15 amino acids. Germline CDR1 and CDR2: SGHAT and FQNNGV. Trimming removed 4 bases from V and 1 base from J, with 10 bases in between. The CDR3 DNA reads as TGTGCCAGCAGCTCCATTAGCCTGAACACCGGGGAGCTGTTTTTT. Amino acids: CASSSISLNTGELFF.

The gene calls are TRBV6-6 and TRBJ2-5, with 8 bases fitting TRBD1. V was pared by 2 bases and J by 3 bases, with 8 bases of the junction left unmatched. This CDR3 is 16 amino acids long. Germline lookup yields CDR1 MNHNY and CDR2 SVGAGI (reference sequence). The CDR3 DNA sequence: TGTGCCAGCAGTTACGTGGCAGGGGGCGCGGAAGAGACCCAGTACTTC. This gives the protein CASSYVAGGAEETQYF.

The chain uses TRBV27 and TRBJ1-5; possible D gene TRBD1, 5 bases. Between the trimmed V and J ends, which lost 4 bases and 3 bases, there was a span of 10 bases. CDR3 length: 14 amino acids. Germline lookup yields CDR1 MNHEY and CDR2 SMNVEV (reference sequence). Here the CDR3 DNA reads TGTGCCAGCAGTTATAGGGGACTCAATCAGCCCCAGCATTTT. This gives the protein CASSYRGLNQPQHF.

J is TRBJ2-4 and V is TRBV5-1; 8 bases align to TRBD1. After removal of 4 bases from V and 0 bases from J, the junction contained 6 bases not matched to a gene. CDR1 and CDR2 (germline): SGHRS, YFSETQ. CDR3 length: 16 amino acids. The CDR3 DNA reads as TGCGCCAGCAGCCAGACAGGGGACCCAGCCAAAAACATTCAGTACTTC. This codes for CASSQTGDPAKNIQYF.

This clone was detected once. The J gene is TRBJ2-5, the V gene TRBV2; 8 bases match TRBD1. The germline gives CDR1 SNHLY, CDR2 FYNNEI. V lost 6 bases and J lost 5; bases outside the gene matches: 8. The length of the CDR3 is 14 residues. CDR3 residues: CASREDRVLETQYF. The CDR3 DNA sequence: TGTGCCAGCAGGGAGGACAGGGTCCTCGAGACCCAGTACTTC.